Below, 6 T cell receptor beta chains from the same sample are listed, as sequenced in a study of blood T cell repertoires in COVID-19 (TCRdb year 2020). Library method: the immunoSEQ multiplex PCR assay. TCRdb obtained this table from immuneACCESS and retained in-frame rearrangements with V and J assigned. These tables miss some clones; where compared with another copy, unresolved V genes account for less than half of the shortfall, and the remainder is unexplained. In this sample the table shows 200,000 to 250,000 clones, 82% of which occur a single time. Less than 6% of the sample goes to the ten largest clones. The material sequenced was peripheral blood. The receptors were sampled from a woman in her 70s with COVID-19, enrolled during active disease.

CDR3 bases: TGTGCCAGCAGCCCCTACTCCGGGAGAAACTATGGCTACACCTTC. This encodes CASSPYSGRNYGYTF. J is TRBJ1-2 and V is TRBV14, with no clear D. CDR3 size: 15 residues. V was cut by 4 bases and J by 2 bases, with 14 bases left in between. Germline loops: CDR1 SGHDN, CDR2 FVKESK.

This sequence joins TRBV5-1 and TRBJ2-5, with 10 bases that match TRBD2. The CDR3 totals 15 residues. J was trimmed by 5 bases and V by 2 bases; bases with no gene match: 6. Germline V gene data show CDR1 as SGHRS and CDR2 as YFSETQ. The chain's CDR3 is CASSLAGGPGETQYF. In DNA, the CDR3 is TGCGCCAGCAGCTTAGCGGGAGGGCCGGGGGAGACCCAGTACTTC.

The CDR3 sequence is CASSLDPGTREQYF. As DNA, the CDR3 is TGCGCCAGCAGCTTGGACCCGGGAACCCGCGAGCAGTACTTC. V gene TRBV5-1 combines with J gene TRBJ2-7; possible D gene TRBD2, 5 bases. Germline CDR1 is SGHRS and CDR2 is YFSETQ. The CDR3 runs to 14 residues. The V and J ends lost 0 bases and 6 bases respectively, with 13 bases between them.

This clone was detected only once. The chain links TRBV18 to TRBJ2-7, with TRBD1 matching 10 bases. This CDR3 spans 15 amino acids. Germline V gene lookup returns CDR1 KGHSH and CDR2 LQKENI. V gave up 6 bases and J gave up 0 bases; unmatched junction bases: 5. DNA for the CDR3: TGTGCCAGCTCCGCCGGGACAGGGGTCTCCTACGAGCAGTACTTC. This gives the protein CASSAGTGVSYEQYF.

The V call is TRBV5-8, the J call TRBJ2-1; D is perhaps TRBD1 (6 bases). The V end was cut by 5 bases, the J end by 6 bases, with 15 bases between. The germline gives CDR1 SGHTS, CDR2 YDEGEE. This CDR3 is 14 amino acids long. CDR3 DNA: TGTGCCAGCAGTCACGGGACAAGAGGCAATGAGCAGTTCTTC. It encodes CASSHGTRGNEQFF.

The chain has TRBV7-2 and TRBJ1-2; 7 bases are a match to TRBD1. The V segment lost 1 base and the J segment 1 base; nucleotides outside the gene matches: 6. The CDR3 spans 16 residues. Germline CDR1 is SGHTA and CDR2 is FQGNSA. As DNA, the CDR3 is TGTGCCAGCAGCTTAGTCGGGACAGAGAGTAACTATGGCTACACCTTC. This translates into CASSLVGTESNYGYTF.